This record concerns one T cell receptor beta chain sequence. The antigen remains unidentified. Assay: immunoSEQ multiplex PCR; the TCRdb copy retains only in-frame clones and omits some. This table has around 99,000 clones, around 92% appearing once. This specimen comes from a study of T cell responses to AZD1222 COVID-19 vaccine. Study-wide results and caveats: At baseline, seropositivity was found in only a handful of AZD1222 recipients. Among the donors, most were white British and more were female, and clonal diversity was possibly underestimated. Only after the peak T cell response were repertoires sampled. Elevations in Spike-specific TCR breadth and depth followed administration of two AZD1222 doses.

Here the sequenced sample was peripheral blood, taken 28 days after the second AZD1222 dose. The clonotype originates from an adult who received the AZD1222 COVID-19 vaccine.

The CDR3 DNA follows: TGTGCCAGCAATCCCAGGGGCAGAAGCTCCTATAATTCACCCCTCCACTTT. This sequence encodes CASNPRGRSSYNSPLHF. This sequence joins TRBV2 and TRBJ1-6, with D possibly being TRBD1 (6 bases). V lost 7 bases, J lost 0 bases, and 16 bases lay in between. This CDR3 has 17 amino acids. Germline loops: CDR1 SNHLY, CDR2 FYNNEI.